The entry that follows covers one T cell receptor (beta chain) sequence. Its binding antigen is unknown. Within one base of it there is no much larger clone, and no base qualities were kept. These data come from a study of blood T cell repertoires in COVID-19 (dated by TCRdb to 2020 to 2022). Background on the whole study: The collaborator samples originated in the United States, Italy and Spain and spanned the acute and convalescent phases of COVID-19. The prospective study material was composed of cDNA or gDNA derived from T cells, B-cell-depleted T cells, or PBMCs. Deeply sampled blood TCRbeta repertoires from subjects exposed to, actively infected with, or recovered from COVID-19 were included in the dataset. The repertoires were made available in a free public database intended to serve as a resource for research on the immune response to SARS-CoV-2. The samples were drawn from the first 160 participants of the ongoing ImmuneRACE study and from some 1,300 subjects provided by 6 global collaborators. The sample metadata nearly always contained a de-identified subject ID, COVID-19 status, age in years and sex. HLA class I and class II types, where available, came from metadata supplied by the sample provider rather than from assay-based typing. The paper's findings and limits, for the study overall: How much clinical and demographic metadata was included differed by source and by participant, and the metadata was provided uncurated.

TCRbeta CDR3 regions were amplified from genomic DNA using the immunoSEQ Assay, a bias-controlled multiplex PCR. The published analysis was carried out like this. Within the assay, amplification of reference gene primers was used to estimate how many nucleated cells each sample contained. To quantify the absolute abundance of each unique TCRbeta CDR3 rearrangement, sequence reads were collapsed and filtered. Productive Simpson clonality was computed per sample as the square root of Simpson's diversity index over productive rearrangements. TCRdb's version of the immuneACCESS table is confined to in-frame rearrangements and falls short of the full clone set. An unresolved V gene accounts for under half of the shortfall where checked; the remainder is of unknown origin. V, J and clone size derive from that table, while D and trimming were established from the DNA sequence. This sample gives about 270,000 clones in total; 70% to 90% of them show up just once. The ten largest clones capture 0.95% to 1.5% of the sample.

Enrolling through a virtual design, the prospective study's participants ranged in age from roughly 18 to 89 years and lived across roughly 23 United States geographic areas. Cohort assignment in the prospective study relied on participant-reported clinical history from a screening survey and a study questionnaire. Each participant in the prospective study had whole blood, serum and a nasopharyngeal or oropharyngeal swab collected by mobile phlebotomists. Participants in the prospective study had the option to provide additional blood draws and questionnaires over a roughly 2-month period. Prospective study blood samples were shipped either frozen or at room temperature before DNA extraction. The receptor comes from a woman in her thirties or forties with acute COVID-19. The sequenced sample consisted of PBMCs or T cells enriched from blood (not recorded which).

The bases read TGCGCCAGCAGCGCTCAACAGCTACAAGAGACCCAGTACTTC. It translates as CASSAQQLQETQYF. The V and J segments used are TRBV4-1 and TRBJ2-5, with the D gene not clear enough to name. Inclusive of the bounding cysteine and phenylalanine, the CDR3 is 14 residues long. Of all the DNA, just the CDR3 is kept, 42 bases in frame from base 1. A distance of 12 bases separates the germline ends of V and J, which lose 5 bases and 2 bases respectively. The CDR1 and CDR2 encoded by the germline V gene are MGHRA and YSYEKL.